The clone carrying this T cell receptor beta chain turned up a few times. Its antigen is currently unknown. This sample was included in a study of T cell repertoires in cytomegalovirus infection. Study details: It can be stated that public TCR beta signatures indicated CMV infection as well as a matching HLA type. Study-wide findings and caveats: Frequencies of public TCR beta families were cumulated, and this identified carriers of CMV plus the relevant HLA. Ex vivo, HLA-C-restricted CMV-specific TCR beta clonotypes prevailed over the rest of the response.

V was clipped by 5 bases and J by 2 bases; unmatched bases: 4. CDR3 size: 14 residues. Germline V gene data show CDR1 as SGHVS and CDR2 as FQNEAQ. TCRdb re-derived calls from the reads in MiXCR, one entry per CDR3 protein. The table has 200,000 to 250,000 distinct CDR3 sequences, about 38% seen once. The TCR was taken from a human donor in good health (CMV status not recorded). Some clones in this sample may be carry-over from other donors' samples. The starting material was CD8+ T cells from cultured PBMCs, obtained from culture after CMV antigen stimulation. The rearrangement joins TRBV7-8 to TRBJ1-1; 8 nucleotides agree with TRBD1. The CDR3 here is CASSAGQANTEAFF. Written as DNA, the CDR3 is TGTGCCAGCAGCGCGGGACAGGCTAACACTGAAGCTTTCTTT.